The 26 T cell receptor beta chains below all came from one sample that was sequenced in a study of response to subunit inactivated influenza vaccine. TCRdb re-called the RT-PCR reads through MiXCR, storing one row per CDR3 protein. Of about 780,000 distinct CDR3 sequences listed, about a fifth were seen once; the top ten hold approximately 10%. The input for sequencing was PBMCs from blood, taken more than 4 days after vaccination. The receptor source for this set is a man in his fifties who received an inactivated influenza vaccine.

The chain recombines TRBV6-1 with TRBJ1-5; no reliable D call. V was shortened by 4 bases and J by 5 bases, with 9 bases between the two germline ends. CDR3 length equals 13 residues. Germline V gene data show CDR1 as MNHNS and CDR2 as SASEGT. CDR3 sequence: CASSGERYQPQHF. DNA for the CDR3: TGTGCCAGCAGTGGTGAACGATATCAGCCCCAGCATTTT.

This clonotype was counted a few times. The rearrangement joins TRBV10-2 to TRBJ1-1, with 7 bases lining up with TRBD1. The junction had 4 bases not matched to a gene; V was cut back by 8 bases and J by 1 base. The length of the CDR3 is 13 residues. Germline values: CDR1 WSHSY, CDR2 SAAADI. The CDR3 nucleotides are TGCGCCAGCGGAGCAGGGGGGAACACTGAAGCTTTCTTT. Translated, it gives CASGAGGNTEAFF.

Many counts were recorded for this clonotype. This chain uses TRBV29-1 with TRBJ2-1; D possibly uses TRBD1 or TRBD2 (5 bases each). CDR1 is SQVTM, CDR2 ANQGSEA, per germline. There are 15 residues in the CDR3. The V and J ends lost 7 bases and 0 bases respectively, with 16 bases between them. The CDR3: CSAPTGGGSYNEQFF. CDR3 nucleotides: TGCAGCGCCCCAACAGGTGGGGGCTCCTACAATGAGCAGTTCTTC.

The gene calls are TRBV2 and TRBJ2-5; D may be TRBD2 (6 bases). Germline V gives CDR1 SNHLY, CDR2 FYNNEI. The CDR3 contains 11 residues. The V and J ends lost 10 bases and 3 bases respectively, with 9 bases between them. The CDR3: CATGSKETQYF. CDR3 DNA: TGTGCCACCGGGAGCAAAGAGACCCAGTACTTC.

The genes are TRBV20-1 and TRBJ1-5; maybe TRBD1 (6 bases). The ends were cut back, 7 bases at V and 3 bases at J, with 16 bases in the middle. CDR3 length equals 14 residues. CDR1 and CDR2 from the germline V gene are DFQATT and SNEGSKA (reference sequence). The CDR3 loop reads CSDRDCLINQPQHF. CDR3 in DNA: TGCAGTGACAGGGACTGCTTGATCAATCAGCCCCAGCATTTT.

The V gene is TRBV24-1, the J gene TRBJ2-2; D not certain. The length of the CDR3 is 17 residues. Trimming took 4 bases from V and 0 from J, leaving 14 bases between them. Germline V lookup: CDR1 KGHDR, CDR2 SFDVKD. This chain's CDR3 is CATSDPMGNANTGELFF. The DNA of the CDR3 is TGTGCCACCAGTGACCCGATGGGGAACGCGAACACCGGGGAGCTGTTTTTT.

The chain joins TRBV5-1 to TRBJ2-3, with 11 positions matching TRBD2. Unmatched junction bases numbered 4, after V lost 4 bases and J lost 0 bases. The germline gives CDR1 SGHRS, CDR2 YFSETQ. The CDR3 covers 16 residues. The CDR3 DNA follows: TGCGCCAGCAGCCGGATAGCGGGAGGGAGCACAGATACGCAGTATTTT. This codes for CASSRIAGGSTDTQYF.

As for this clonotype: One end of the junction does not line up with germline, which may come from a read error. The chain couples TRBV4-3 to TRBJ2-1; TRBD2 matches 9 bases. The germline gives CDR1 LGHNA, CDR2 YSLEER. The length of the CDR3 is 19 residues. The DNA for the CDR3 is TGCCCCAGCAGCCAAGATGTGGCGGGAGGGGGGAGCTCCTACAATGAGCAGTTCTTC. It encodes CPSSQDVAGGGSSYNEQFF.

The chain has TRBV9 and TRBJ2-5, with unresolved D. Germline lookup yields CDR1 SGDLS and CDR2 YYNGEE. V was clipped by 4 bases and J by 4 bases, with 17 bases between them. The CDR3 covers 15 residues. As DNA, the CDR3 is TGTGCCAGCAGCCCTCTAGTTCTGGTCGGAGAGACCCAGTACTTC. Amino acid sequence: CASSPLVLVGETQYF.

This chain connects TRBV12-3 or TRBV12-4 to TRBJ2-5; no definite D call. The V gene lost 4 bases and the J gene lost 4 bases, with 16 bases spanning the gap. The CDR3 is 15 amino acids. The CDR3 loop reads CASSYSGFLGETQYF. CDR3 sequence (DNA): TGTGCCAGCAGTTATTCCGGGTTTTTGGGAGAGACCCAGTACTTC.

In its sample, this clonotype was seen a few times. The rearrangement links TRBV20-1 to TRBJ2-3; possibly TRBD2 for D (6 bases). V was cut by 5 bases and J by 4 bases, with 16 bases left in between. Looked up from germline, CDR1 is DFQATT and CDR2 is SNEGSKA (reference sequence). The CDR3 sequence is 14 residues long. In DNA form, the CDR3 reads TGCAGTGCTTACCCGGGACTCCTCTCAGATACGCAGTATTTT. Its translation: CSAYPGLLSDTQYF.

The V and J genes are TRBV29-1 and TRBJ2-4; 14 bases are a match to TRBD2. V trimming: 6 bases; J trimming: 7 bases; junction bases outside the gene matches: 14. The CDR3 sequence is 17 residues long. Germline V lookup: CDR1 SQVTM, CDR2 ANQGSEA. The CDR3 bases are TGCAGCGTCTCCCTCCCGGGACTAGCGGGAGTATGGAACATTCAGTACTTC. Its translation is CSVSLPGLAGVWNIQYF.

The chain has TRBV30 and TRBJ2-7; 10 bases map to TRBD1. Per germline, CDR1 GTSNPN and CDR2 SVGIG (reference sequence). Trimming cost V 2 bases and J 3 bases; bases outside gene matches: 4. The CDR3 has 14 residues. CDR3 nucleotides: TGTGCCTGGAGTCTTGGGGACAGGGGCTACGAGCAGTACTTC. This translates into CAWSLGDRGYEQYF.

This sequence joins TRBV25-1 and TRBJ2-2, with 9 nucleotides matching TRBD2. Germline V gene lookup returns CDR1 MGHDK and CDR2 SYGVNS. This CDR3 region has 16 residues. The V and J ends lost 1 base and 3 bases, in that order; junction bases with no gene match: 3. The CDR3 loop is CASSELGLAYTGELFF. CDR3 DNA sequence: TGTGCCAGCAGTGAATTGGGACTAGCCTACACCGGGGAGCTGTTTTTT. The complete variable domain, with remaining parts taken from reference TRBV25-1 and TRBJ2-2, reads EADIYQTPRYLVIGTGKKITLECSQTMGHDKMYWYQQDPGMELHLIHYSYGVNSTEKGDLSSESTVSRIRTEHFPLTLESARPSHTSQYLCASSELGLAYTGELFFGEGSRLTVL.

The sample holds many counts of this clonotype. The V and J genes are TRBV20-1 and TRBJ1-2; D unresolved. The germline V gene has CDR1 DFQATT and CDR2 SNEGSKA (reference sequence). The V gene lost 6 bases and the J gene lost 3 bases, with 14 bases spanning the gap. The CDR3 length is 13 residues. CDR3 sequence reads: CSARRLRDYGYTF. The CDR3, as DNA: TGCAGTGCCAGGCGACTAAGGGACTATGGCTACACCTTC.

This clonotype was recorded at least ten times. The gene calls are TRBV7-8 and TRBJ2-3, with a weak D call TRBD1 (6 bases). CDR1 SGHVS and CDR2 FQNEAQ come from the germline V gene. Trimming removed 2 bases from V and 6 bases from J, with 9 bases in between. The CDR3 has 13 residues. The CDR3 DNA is TGTGCCAGCAGCTTACCAGACAGGGATACGCAGTATTTT. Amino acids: CASSLPDRDTQYF.

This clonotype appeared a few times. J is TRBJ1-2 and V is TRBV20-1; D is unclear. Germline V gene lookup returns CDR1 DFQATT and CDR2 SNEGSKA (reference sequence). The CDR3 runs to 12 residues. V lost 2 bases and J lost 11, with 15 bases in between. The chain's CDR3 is CSARIQRPGYTF. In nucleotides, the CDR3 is TGCAGTGCTAGAATCCAACGTCCTGGTTACACCTTC.

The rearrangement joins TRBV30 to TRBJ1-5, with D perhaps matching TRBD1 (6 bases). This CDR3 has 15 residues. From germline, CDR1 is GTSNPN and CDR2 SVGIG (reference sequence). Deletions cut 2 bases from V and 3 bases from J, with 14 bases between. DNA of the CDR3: TGTGCCTGGAGTCCATCACAGGGCTACAATCAGCCCCAGCATTTT. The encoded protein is CAWSPSQGYNQPQHF.

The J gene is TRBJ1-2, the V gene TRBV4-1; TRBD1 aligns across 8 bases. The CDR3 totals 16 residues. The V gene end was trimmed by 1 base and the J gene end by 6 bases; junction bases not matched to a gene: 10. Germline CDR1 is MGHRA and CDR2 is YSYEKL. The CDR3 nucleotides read TGCGCCAGCAGCCAAGCCAGTGGCAGGGGGCTTGATGGCTACACCTTC. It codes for CASSQASGRGLDGYTF.

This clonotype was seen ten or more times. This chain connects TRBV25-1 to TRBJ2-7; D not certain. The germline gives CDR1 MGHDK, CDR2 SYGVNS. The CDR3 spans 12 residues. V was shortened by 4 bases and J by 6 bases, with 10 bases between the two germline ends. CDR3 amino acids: CASSGSGLEQYF. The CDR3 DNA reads TGTGCCAGCAGTGGCTCCGGTCTCGAGCAGTACTTC.

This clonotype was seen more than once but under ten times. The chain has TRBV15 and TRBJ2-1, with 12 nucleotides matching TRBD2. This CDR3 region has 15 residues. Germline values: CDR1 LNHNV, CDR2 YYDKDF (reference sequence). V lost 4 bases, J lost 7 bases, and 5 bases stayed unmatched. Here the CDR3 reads CATSTASGRANEQFF. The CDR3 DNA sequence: TGTGCCACCAGCACGGCTAGCGGGAGGGCAAATGAGCAGTTCTTC.

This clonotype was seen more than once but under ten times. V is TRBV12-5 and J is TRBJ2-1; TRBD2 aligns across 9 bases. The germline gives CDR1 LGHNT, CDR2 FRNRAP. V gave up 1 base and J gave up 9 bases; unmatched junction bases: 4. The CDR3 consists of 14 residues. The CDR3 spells CASGLAGTSSEQFF. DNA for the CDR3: TGTGCTAGTGGTTTGGCCGGGACTAGCAGTGAGCAGTTCTTC.

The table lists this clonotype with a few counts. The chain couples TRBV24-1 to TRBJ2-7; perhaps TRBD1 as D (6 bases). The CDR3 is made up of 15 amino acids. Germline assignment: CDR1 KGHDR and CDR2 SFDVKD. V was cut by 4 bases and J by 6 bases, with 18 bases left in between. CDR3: CATSDGRDVRGEQYF. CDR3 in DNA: TGTGCCACCAGTGACGGACGGGACGTCAGGGGCGAGCAGTACTTC.

For the CDR3, the DNA is TGTGCCAGCGGACAGGGGGGTATCTACGAGCAGTACTTC. As protein: CASGQGGIYEQYF. The V call is TRBV14, the J call TRBJ2-7; 10 bases are a match to TRBD1. This CDR3 region has 13 residues. Per the germline V gene, CDR1 is SGHDN and CDR2 is FVKESK. V was clipped by 8 bases and J by 3 bases; unmatched bases: 4.

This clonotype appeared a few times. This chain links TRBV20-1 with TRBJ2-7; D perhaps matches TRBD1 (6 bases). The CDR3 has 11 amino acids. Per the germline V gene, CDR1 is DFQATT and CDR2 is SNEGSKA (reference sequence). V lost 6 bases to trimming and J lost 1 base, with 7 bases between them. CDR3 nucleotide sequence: TGCAGTGCCGGACAGTCCTACGAGCAGTACTTC. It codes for CSAGQSYEQYF.

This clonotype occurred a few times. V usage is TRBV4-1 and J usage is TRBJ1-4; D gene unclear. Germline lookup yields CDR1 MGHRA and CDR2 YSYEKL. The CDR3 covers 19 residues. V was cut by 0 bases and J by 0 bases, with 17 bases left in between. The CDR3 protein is CASSQDREGGFATNEKLFF. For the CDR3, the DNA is TGCGCCAGCAGCCAAGATAGGGAAGGAGGGTTTGCAACTAATGAAAAACTGTTTTTT.